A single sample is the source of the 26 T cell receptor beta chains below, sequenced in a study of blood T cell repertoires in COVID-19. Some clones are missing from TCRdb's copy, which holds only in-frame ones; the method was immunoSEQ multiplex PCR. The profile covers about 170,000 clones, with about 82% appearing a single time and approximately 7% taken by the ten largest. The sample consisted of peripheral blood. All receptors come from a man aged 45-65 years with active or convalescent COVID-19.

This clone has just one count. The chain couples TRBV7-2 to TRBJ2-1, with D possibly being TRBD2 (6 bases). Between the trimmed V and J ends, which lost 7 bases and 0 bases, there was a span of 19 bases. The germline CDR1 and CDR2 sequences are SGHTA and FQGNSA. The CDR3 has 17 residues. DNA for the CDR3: TGTGCCAGCACCGTACGTGGTGGCGGGGTCTCCTACAATGAGCAGTTCTTC. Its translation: CASTVRGGGVSYNEQFF.

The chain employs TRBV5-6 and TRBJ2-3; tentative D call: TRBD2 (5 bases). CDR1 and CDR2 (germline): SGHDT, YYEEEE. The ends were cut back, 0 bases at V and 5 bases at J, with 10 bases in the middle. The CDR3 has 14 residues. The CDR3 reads CASSLGVREDTQYF. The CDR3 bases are TGTGCCAGCAGCTTGGGGGTCCGGGAAGATACGCAGTATTTT.

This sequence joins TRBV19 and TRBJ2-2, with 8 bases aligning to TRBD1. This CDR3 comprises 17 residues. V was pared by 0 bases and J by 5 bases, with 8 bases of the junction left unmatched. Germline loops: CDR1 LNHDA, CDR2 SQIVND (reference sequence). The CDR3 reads CASSIDQGATRTGELFF. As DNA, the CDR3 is TGTGCCAGTAGTATAGATCAGGGGGCTACTAGAACCGGGGAGCTGTTTTTT.

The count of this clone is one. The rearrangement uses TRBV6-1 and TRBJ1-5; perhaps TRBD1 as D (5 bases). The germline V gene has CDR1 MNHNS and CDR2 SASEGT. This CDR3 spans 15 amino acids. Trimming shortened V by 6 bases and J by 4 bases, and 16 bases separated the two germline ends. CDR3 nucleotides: TGTGCCAGCAGGGGACCGGGACTCGAGAATCAGCCCCAGCATTTT. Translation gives CASRGPGLENQPQHF.

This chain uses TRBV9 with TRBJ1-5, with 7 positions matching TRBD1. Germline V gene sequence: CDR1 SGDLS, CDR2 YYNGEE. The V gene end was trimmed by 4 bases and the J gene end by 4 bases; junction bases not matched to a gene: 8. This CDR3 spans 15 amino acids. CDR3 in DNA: TGTGCCAGCAGCCCAGAAGGGGGCCTTAATCAGCCCCAGCATTTT. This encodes CASSPEGGLNQPQHF.

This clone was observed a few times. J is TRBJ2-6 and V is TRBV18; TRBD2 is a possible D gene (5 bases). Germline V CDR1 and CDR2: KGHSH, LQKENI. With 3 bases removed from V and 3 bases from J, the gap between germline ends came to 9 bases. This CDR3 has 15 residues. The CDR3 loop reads CASSPNGGGANVLTF. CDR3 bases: TGTGCCAGCTCACCGAACGGAGGTGGGGCCAACGTCCTGACTTTC.

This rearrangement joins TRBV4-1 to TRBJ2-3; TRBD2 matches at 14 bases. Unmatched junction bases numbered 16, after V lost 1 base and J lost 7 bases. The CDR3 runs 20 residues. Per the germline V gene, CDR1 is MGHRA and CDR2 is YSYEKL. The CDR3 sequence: CASSQASGTSGRGGRNTQYF. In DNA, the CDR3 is TGCGCCAGCAGCCAAGCTTCCGGGACTAGCGGGAGAGGGGGACGAAATACGCAGTATTTT.

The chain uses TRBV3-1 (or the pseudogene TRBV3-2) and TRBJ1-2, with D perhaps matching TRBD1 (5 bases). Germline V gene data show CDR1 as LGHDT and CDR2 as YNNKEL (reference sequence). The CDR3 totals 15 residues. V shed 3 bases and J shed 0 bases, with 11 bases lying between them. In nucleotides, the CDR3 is TGTGCCAGCAGCCACCCCGGGGGTTCTAACTATGGCTACACCTTC. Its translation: CASSHPGGSNYGYTF.

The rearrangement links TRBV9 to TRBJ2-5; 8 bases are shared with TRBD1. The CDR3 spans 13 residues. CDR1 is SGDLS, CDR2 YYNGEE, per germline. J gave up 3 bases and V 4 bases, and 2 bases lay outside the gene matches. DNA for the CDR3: TGTGCCAGCAGCATGGGACAGGAAGAGACCCAGTACTTC. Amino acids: CASSMGQEETQYF. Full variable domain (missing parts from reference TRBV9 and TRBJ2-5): DSGVTQTPKHLITATGQRVTLRCSPRSGDLSVYWYQQSLDQGLQFLIQYYNGEERAKGNILERFSAQQFPDLHSELNLSSLELGDSALYFCASSMGQEETQYFGPGTRLLVL.

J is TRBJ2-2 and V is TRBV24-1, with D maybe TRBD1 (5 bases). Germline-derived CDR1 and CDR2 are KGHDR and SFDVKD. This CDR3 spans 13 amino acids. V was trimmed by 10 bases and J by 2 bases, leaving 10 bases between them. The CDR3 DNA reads TGTGCCACTAGACAGAGCAACACCGGGGAGCTGTTTTTT. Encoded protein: CATRQSNTGELFF.

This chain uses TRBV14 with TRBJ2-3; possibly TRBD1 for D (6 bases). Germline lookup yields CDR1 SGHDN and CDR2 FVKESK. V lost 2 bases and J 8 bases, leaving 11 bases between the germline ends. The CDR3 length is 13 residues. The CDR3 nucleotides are TGTGCCAGCAGCCAATCGCTCAGGGGTACGCAGTATTTT. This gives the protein CASSQSLRGTQYF.

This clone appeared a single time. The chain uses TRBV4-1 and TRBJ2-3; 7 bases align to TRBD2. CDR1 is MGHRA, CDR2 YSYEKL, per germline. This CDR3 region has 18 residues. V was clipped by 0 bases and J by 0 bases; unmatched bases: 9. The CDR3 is CASSQEGRGLASTDTQYF. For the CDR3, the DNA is TGCGCCAGCAGCCAAGAGGGGAGGGGCTTGGCTAGCACAGATACGCAGTATTTT.

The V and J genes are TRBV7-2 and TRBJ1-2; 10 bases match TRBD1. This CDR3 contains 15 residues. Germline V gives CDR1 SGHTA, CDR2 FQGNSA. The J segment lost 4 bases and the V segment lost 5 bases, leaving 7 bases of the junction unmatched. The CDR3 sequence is CASSATTGGVYGYTF. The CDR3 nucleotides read TGTGCCAGCAGCGCCACGACAGGGGGCGTCTATGGCTACACCTTC.

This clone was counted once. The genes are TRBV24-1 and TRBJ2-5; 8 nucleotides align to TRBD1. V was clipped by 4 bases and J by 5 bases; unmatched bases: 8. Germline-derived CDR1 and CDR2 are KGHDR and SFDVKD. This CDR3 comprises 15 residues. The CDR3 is CATSDYSGGAETQYF. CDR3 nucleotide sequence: TGTGCCACCAGTGACTATTCAGGGGGCGCGGAGACCCAGTACTTC.

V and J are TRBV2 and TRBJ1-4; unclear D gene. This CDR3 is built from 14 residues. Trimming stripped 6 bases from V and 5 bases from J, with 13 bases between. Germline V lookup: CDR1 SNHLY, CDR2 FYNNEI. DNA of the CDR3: TGTGCCAGCAGACAGACGGAAACAAATGAAAAACTGTTTTTT. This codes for CASRQTETNEKLFF.

Here the CDR3 DNA reads TGTGCCAGCAGTTTGGCCGGGAGGAACCAGCCCCAGCATTTT. It encodes CASSLAGRNQPQHF. This rearrangement joins TRBV28 to TRBJ1-5; D not resolved. CDR1 is MDHEN and CDR2 is SYDVKM in the germline V gene. This CDR3 contains 14 residues. V gave up 3 bases and J gave up 7 bases, with 13 bases separating them.

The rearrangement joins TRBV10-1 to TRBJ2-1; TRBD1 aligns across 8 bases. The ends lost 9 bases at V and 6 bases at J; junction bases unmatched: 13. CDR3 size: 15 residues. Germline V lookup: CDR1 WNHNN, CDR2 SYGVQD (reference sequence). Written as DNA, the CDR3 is TGCGCCAGATCTAATGACAGGGGTCTCGGCAATGAGCAGTTCTTC. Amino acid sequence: CARSNDRGLGNEQFF.

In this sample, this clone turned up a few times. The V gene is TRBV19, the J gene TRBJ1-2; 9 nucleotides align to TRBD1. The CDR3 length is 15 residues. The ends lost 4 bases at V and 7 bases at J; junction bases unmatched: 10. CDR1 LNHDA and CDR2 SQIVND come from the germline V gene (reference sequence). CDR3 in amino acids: CASSTPGTGNSGYTF. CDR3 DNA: TGTGCCAGTAGTACCCCTGGGACAGGGAATAGTGGCTACACCTTC.

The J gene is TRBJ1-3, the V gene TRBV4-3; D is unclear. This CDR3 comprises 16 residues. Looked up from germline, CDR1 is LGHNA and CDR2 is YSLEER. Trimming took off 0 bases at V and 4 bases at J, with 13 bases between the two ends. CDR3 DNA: TGCGCCAGCAGCCAAGATGTAAGAGCCACCGGAAACACCATATATTTT. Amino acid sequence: CASSQDVRATGNTIYF.

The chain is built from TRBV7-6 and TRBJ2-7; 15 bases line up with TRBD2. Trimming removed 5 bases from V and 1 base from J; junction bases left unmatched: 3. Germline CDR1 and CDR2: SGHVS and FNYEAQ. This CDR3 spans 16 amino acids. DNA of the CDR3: TGTGCCAGCAGCCAGGGACTAGCGGGAGGATCCTACGAGCAGTACTTC. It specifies CASSQGLAGGSYEQYF.

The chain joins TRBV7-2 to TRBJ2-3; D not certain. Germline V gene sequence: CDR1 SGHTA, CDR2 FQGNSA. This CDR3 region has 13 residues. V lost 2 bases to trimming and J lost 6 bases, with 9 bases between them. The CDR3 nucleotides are TGTGCCAGCAGCTTACCACACCGTGATACGCAGTATTTT. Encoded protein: CASSLPHRDTQYF.

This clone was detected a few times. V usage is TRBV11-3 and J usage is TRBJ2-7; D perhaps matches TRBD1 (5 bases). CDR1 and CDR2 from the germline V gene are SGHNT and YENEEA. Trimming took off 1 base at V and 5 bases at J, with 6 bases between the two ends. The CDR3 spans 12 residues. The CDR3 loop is CASSLVGHEQYF. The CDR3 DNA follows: TGTGCCAGCAGCTTAGTGGGGCACGAGCAGTACTTC.

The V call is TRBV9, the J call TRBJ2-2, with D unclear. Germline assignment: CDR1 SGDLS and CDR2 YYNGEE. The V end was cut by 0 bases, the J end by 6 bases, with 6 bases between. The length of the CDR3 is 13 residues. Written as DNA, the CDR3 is TGTGCCAGCAGCGTAGTCGGTGCCGGGGAGCTGTTTTTT. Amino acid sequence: CASSVVGAGELFF.

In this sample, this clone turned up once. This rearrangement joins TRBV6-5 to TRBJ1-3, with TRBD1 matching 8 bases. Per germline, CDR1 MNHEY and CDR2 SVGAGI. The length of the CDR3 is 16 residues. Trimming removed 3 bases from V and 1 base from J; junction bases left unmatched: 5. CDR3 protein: CASSYGGQVSGNTIYF. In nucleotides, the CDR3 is TGTGCCAGCAGTTATGGGGGACAGGTTTCTGGAAACACCATATATTTT.

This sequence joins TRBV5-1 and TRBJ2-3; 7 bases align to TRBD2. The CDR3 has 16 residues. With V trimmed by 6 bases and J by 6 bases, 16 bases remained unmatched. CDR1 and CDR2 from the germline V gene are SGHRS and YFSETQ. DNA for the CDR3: TGCGCCAGCACTCCTCCGGGGGGAGGGCCTCCGGATACGCAGTATTTT. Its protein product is CASTPPGGGPPDTQYF.

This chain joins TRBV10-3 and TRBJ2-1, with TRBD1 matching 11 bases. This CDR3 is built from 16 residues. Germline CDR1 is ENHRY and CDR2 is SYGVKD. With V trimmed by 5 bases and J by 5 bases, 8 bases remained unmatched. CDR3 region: CAISRTGQGGHNEQFF. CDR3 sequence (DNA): TGTGCCATCAGTAGGACGGGACAGGGGGGCCACAATGAGCAGTTCTTC.